A single T cell receptor beta chain is shown here with its context. The antigen is not known. The source of the sample is a study of CD8+ T cells in alopecia areata. Study outcomes and limitations: Scalp and blood samples kept many expanded lesional clones throughout tofacitinib. Only one nonresponder was present, which leaves the link between baseline CD8+ expansion and response uncertain. Normal scalp had lower clonality than lesional scalp, with alopecia totalis/universalis lesions showing this most strongly. For patients receiving tofacitinib, scalp clonality and expanded CD8+ clones among the top 100 significantly decreased.

The authors extracted RNA and reverse transcribed it into cDNA as the sequencing template. Profiling relied on immunoSEQ multiplex PCR, and the TCRdb table lists in-frame clones only, not all of them. The data hold 80,000 to 95,000 clones, with roughly 45% observed a single time. Treatment described: oral pan-JAK inhibitor, 5-10 mg twice daily. The sequences come from CD8+ T cells sorted from blood, collected at week 24, from a patient treated with tofacitinib. This TCR came from a human donor with alopecia areata.

The CDR3 loop is CASSEGGVSYEQYF. The CDR3 bases are TGTGCCAGCAGCGAGGGAGGGGTGTCCTACGAGCAGTACTTC. The chain joins TRBV2 to TRBJ2-7; 7 bases are a match to TRBD2. Losses at the gene ends were 6 bases for V and 1 base for J; bases not matched to a gene: 6. CDR1 SNHLY and CDR2 FYNNEI come from the germline V gene. The CDR3 consists of 14 residues.